This entry lists 21 T cell receptor beta chains sequenced from one sample in a study of shared clonotypes between healthy human individuals. Profiled with immunoSEQ multiplex PCR; TCRdb holds only in-frame clones, not every one. The profile shows around 500,000 clones, approximately 80% of them singletons. The material sequenced was PBMCs. The receptors derive from a woman between 40 and 50 years old in good health. Some clones in this sample may be carry-over from other donors' samples.

Of note for this clone: Within the sample, other DNA sequences also encode this same CDR3. The chain carries TRBV7-2 and TRBJ2-1; TRBD2 matches 11 bases. Germline values: CDR1 SGHTA, CDR2 FQGNSA. The CDR3 covers 15 residues. V trimming: 6 bases; J trimming: 7 bases; junction bases outside the gene matches: 8. CDR3 coding DNA: TGTGCCAGCAGTTCCCTAGCGGGAGGACGGAATGAGCAGTTCTTC. Protein sequence: CASSSLAGGRNEQFF.

CDR3 in amino acids: CASSYSGLSGNQPQHF. DNA for the CDR3: TGTGCCAGCAGTTATTCCGGGCTCTCGGGCAATCAGCCCCAGCATTTT. This rearrangement joins TRBV6-9 to TRBJ1-5; no clear D gene. CDR3 size: 16 residues. Per germline, CDR1 MNHGY and CDR2 SVAAGI. V lost 0 bases to trimming and J lost 2 bases, with 11 bases between them.

The chain carries TRBV19 and TRBJ2-6; D ambiguous. Trimming cost V 10 bases and J 0 bases, with 19 bases left between them. The length of the CDR3 is 17 residues. CDR1 and CDR2 from the germline V gene are LNHDA and SQIVND (reference sequence). The CDR3 loop reads CATSSLGKSSGANVLTF. DNA for the CDR3: TGTGCCACCTCGTCGTTAGGCAAGAGCTCTGGGGCCAACGTCCTGACTTTC. The full variable domain, with the rest looked up from reference TRBV19 and TRBJ2-6, is DGGITQSPKYLFRKEGQNVTLSCEQNLNHDAMYWYRQDPGQGLRLIYYSQIVNDFQKGDIAEGYSVSREKKESFPLTVTSAQKNPTAFYLCATSSLGKSSGANVLTFGAGSRLTVL.

As to this clone: A read error may explain this, as a much larger clone is one base away. The rearrangement links TRBV11-3 to TRBJ2-7; D remains unclear. The CDR3 has 13 amino acids. V was trimmed by 3 bases and J by 0 bases, leaving 6 bases between them. Germline CDR1 and CDR2: SGHNT and YENEEA. The CDR3 sequence is CASSLGNSYEQYF. DNA for the CDR3: TGTGCCAGCAGCTTGGGCAACTCCTACGAGCAGTACTTC.

The genes are TRBV10-3 and TRBJ2-7; 8 nucleotides match TRBD2. Germline V CDR1 and CDR2: ENHRY, SYGVKD. CDR3 length: 15 amino acids. J was trimmed by 3 bases and V by 4 bases; bases with no gene match: 8. In DNA, the CDR3 is TGTGCCATCAGTGGTGGCGGGAGGTCTCACTACGAGCAGTACTTC. Amino acid sequence: CAISGGGRSHYEQYF.

About this clone: With a much larger clone just one base away, this may be a read error. Since no conserved phenylalanine or tryptophan closes the CDR3, a read error is the likely cause. The chain recombines TRBV30 with TRBJ1-2; D is unclear. The CDR3 contains 11 residues. V was clipped by 5 bases and J by 8 bases, with 12 bases between them. Germline V lookup: CDR1 GTSNPN, CDR2 SVGIG (reference sequence). CDR3: CAWGPSRGYTV. The CDR3 DNA sequence: TGTGCCTGGGGACCCTCCCGGGGCTACACCGTC.

This clone showed up just a few times. CDR3 sequence reads: CASSLWTGRETEQFF. In DNA form, the CDR3 reads TGTGCCAGCTCACTGTGGACAGGGAGGGAGACTGAGCAGTTCTTC. The rearrangement uses TRBV18 and TRBJ2-1; a weak D match, TRBD1 (8 bases). The ends were cut back, 4 bases at V and 9 bases at J, with 19 bases in the middle. Germline V gene sequence: CDR1 KGHSH, CDR2 LQKENI. The CDR3 has 15 amino acids.

The CDR3 sequence: CASSPALAGYTDTQYF. For the CDR3, the DNA is TGTGCCAGCAGTCCCGCCCTAGCGGGATACACAGATACGCAGTATTTT. V is TRBV28 and J is TRBJ2-3, with 9 nucleotides matching TRBD2. This CDR3 is built from 16 residues. Germline values: CDR1 MDHEN, CDR2 SYDVKM. V trimming: 5 bases; J trimming: 2 bases; junction bases outside the gene matches: 8.

The V gene is TRBV7-9, the J gene TRBJ1-1; 8 nucleotides agree with TRBD1. Germline CDR1 SEHNR, CDR2 FQNEAQ (reference sequence). There are 16 residues in the CDR3. The ends lost 1 base at V and 6 bases at J; junction bases unmatched: 10. The CDR3 DNA sequence: TGTGCCAGCAGCTTAGTAGGCAGGGGGCGGGGAGCTGAAGCTTTCTTT. This translates into CASSLVGRGRGAEAFF.

The chain links TRBV14 to TRBJ2-7; D is undetermined. CDR3 size: 13 residues. V was pared by 4 bases and J by 5 bases, with 12 bases between. Germline CDR1 and CDR2: SGHDN and FVKESK. The CDR3 is CASSLFLADEQYF. CDR3 nucleotide sequence: TGTGCCAGCAGCCTTTTTTTGGCTGACGAGCAGTACTTC.

V is TRBV5-1 and J is TRBJ2-3; TRBD2 matches at 7 bases. CDR1 and CDR2 from the germline V gene are SGHRS and YFSETQ. The CDR3 length is 15 residues. With V trimmed by 4 bases and J by 0 bases, 5 bases remained unmatched. The CDR3 DNA reads as TGCGCCAGCAGCGGGAGGGGTTTTAGCACAGATACGCAGTATTTT. Amino acids: CASSGRGFSTDTQYF.

V gene TRBV7-9 combines with J gene TRBJ2-2; 7 bases are a match to TRBD2. V was clipped by 6 bases and J by 5 bases; unmatched bases: 12. This CDR3 region has 16 residues. Germline assignment: CDR1 SEHNR and CDR2 FQNEAQ (reference sequence). CDR3 coding DNA: TGTGCCAGCAGACTAACGGGGGGAGTCCATACCGGGGAGCTGTTTTTT. Protein sequence: CASRLTGGVHTGELFF.

The chain uses TRBV2 and TRBJ2-5; weak D call: TRBD1 (6 bases). The CDR3 spans 10 residues. Trimming shortened V by 7 bases and J by 13 bases, and 13 bases separated the two germline ends. Germline loops: CDR1 SNHLY, CDR2 FYNNEI. The CDR3 region has the DNA TGTGCCAGCAAGCGGACAGATCTGTACTTC. Amino acids: CASKRTDLYF.

Concerning this clone itself: Other DNA sequences in this specimen translate into the identical CDR3. The chain uses TRBV25-1 and TRBJ1-2; the D gene is possibly TRBD1 (5 bases). Germline V gene lookup returns CDR1 MGHDK and CDR2 SYGVNS. This CDR3 region has 11 residues. V dropped 6 bases and J dropped 8 bases, with 10 bases sitting between them. The CDR3 here is CASRGGYGYTF. The DNA of the CDR3 is TGTGCCAGCAGGGGGGGGTACGGCTACACCTTC.

This clone has a count of ten or more. The chain combines TRBV5-6 with TRBJ2-7, with 8 bases that match TRBD2. Germline trimming cut 4 bases from V and 7 bases from J; bases unmatched to any gene: 13. The CDR3 consists of 15 residues. Per germline, CDR1 SGHDT and CDR2 YYEEEE. In nucleotides, the CDR3 is TGTGCCAGCAGCCCTGGGGGGGGACTAGTAGCGGAGCAGTACTTC. It codes for CASSPGGGLVAEQYF.

This clone was recorded many times. This sequence joins TRBV4-1 and TRBJ1-2; D is undetermined. Trimming took off 4 bases at V and 4 bases at J, with 16 bases between the two ends. Germline V lookup: CDR1 MGHRA, CDR2 YSYEKL. The CDR3 has 15 amino acids. CDR3 amino acids: CASSPNTLGLYGYTF. The CDR3 nucleotides are TGCGCCAGCAGCCCGAATACCTTAGGACTCTATGGCTACACCTTC.

The chain recombines TRBV7-3 with TRBJ2-3; 14 bases agree with TRBD2. This CDR3 comprises 19 residues. CDR1 SGHTA and CDR2 FQGTGA come from the germline V gene. After removal of 5 bases from V and 4 bases from J, the junction contained 14 bases not matched to a gene. The CDR3 is CASSLLGPGLAGEADTQYF. The CDR3 coding sequence is TGTGCCAGCAGCCTGTTAGGGCCGGGACTAGCGGGAGAAGCAGATACGCAGTATTTT. The full variable domain, in which reference TRBV7-3 and TRBJ2-3 provide the parts outside the CDR3, is GAGVSQTPSNKVTEKGKYVELRCDPISGHTALYWYRQSLGQGPEFLIYFQGTGAADDSGLPNDRFFAVRPEGSVSTLKIQRTERGDSAVYLCASSLLGPGLAGEADTQYFGPGTRLTVL.

The rearrangement links TRBV5-4 to TRBJ2-1, with TRBD2 as a possible D gene (5 bases). V lost 4 bases and J lost 0, with 8 bases in between. Germline loops: CDR1 SGHNT, CDR2 YYREEE (reference sequence). The CDR3 has 14 residues. The CDR3 DNA reads TGTGCCAGCAGCCACGGGGACTCCTACAATGAGCAGTTCTTC. It is translated as CASSHGDSYNEQFF.

This clone has more than one count but fewer than ten. This sample also contains other DNA sequences that code for the same CDR3. The chain links TRBV9 to TRBJ2-1; D ambiguous. Germline assignment: CDR1 SGDLS and CDR2 YYNGEE. Between the trimmed V and J ends, which lost 4 bases and 0 bases, there was a span of 14 bases. This CDR3 comprises 16 residues. The CDR3 sequence: CASSLSGIPSYNEQFF. CDR3 nucleotide sequence: TGTGCCAGCAGCCTATCGGGCATCCCCTCCTACAATGAGCAGTTCTTC. The whole variable domain, filled in from reference TRBV9 and TRBJ2-1, reads DSGVTQTPKHLITATGQRVTLRCSPRSGDLSVYWYQQSLDQGLQFLIQYYNGEERAKGNILERFSAQQFPDLHSELNLSSLELGDSALYFCASSLSGIPSYNEQFFGPGTRLTVL.

The chain is built from TRBV18 and TRBJ2-1; 10 nucleotides agree with TRBD1. The V and J ends lost 1 base and 1 base, in that order; junction bases with no gene match: 4. Germline values: CDR1 KGHSH, CDR2 LQKENI. The CDR3 runs 17 residues. In DNA, the CDR3 is TGTGCCAGCTCACCACGACAGGGGGCAACGTCCTACAATGAGCAGTTCTTC. Amino acid sequence: CASSPRQGATSYNEQFF.

This clone was seen more than once but under ten times. This chain connects TRBV9 to TRBJ1-1, with D uncertain. Germline V gene sequence: CDR1 SGDLS, CDR2 YYNGEE. The CDR3 is 15 residues long. Trimming stripped 0 bases from V and 3 bases from J, with 12 bases between. The CDR3 region is CASSVGSEYDTEAFF. In DNA, the CDR3 is TGTGCCAGCAGCGTAGGCTCAGAGTACGACACTGAAGCTTTCTTT.